This TCR beta chain stems from a study of Ad26.COV2.S vaccination and SARS-CoV-2 variants. Overall study findings and caveats: Vaccinees reportedly had broad spike-specific CD8+ and CD4+ T cell responses. Comparability of non-spike TCR breadth was observed across vaccine and placebo recipients.

Assay: immunoSEQ multiplex PCR; the TCRdb copy retains only in-frame clones and omits some. The table has about 390,000 clones, 92% seen once. Worth noting for this clone: Its specificity is unknown.

Treatment denoted: around 19 received Ad26.COV2.S at low or high dose, single or two shots; roughly five received placebo; per-sample allocation not given. The study sampled participants on day 63 after the first vaccine or placebo injection. SARS-CoV-2 spike from the Wuhan strain was encoded by the vaccine, an Ad26 vector. CDR1 SGHTA and CDR2 FQGNSA come from the germline V gene. Trimming removed 7 bases from V and 4 bases from J, with 13 bases in between. The CDR3 length is 13 residues. This sample comprised peripheral blood, obtained in a trial of Ad26.COV2.S vaccine versus placebo. This TCR came from a person aged 18-65 years who received the Ad26.COV2.S COVID-19 vaccine or a placebo. The chain uses TRBV7-2 and TRBJ1-2; D perhaps matches TRBD1 (6 bases). CDR3 sequence: CASTEGGAYGYTF. The CDR3 DNA sequence: TGTGCCAGCACGGAAGGGGGGGCCTATGGCTACACCTTC.